The present entry profiles one T cell receptor (beta chain) with its context. As processed by the authors: Estimation of nucleated cell counts was performed using reference gene primer amplification. The repertoire was sequenced with immunoSEQ multiplex PCR; TCRdb's copy has only in-frame clones and lacks some. The V and J calls and the clone size are those of that table, but D and trimming were determined from the DNA. The sample shows roughly 15,000 clones, 84% of them seen only once. This sample was taken from a study of blood T cell repertoires in COVID-19. Study at large: Sites across the United States, Italy and Spain contributed samples from acute and convalescent COVID-19. PBMCs, B-cell-depleted T cells, or T cells were the source of the cDNA or gDNA that made up the material.

Germline trimming cut 2 bases from V and 2 bases from J; bases unmatched to any gene: 5. The CDR3 extends over 15 amino acids. Per germline, CDR1 KGHDR and CDR2 SFDVKD. The gene calls are TRBV24-1 and TRBJ2-7, with 7 positions matching TRBD1. The sequencing sample was made of peripheral blood. The sequence came from a man aged 45 to 65 with active COVID-19. CDR3 amino acids: CATSDSTGNPYEQYF. The CDR3 nucleotides are TGTGCCACCAGTGATTCGACAGGGAACCCCTACGAGCAGTACTTC.